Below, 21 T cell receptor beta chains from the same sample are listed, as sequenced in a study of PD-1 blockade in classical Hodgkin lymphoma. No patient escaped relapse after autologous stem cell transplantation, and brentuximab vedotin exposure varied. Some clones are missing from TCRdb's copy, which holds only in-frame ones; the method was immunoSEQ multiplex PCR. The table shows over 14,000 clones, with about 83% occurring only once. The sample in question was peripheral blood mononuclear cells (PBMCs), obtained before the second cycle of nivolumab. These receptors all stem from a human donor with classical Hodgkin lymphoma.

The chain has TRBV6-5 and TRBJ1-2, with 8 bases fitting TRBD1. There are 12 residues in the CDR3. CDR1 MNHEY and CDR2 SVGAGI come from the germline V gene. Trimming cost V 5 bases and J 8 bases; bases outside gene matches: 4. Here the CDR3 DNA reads TGTGCCAGCAGTAGAGACAGGGGCGGCTACACCTTC. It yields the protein CASSRDRGGYTF.

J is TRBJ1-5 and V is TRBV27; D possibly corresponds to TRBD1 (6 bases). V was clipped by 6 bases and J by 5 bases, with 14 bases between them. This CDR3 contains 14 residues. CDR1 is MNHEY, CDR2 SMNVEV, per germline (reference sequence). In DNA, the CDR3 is TGTGCCAGCAGCGCCACGGGGGGCTATCAGCCCCAGCATTTT. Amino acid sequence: CASSATGGYQPQHF.

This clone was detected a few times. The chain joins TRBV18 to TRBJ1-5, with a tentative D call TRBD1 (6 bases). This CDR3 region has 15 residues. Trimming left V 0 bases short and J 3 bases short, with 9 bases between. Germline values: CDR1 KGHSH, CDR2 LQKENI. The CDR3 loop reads CASSPPGGDNQPQHF. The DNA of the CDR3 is TGTGCCAGCTCACCACCGGGGGGCGACAATCAGCCCCAGCATTTT.

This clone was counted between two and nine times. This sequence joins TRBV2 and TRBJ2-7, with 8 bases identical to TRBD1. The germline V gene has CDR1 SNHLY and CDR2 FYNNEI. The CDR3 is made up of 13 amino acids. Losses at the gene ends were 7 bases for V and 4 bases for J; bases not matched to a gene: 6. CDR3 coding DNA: TGTGCCAGCACCCCGACAGGGGCTTACGAGCAGTACTTC. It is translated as CASTPTGAYEQYF. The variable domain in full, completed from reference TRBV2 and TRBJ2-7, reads EPEVTQTPSHQVTQMGQEVILRCVPISNHLYFYWYRQILGQKVEFLVSFYNNEISEKSEIFDDQFSVERPDGSNFTLKIRSTKLEDSAMYFCASTPTGAYEQYFGPGTRLTVT.

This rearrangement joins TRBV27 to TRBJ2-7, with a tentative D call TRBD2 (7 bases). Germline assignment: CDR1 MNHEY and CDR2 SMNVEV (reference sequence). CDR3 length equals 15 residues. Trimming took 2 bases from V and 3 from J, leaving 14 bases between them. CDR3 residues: CASSLVGGANYEQYF. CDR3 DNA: TGTGCCAGCAGTTTAGTAGGGGGGGCTAACTACGAGCAGTACTTC.

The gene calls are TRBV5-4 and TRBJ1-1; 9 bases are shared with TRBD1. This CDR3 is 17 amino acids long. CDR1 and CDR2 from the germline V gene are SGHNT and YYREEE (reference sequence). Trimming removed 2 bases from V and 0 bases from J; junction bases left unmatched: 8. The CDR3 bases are TGTGCCAGCAGCTTAAGGGACAGGGTCCCCATGAACACTGAAGCTTTCTTT. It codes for CASSLRDRVPMNTEAFF.

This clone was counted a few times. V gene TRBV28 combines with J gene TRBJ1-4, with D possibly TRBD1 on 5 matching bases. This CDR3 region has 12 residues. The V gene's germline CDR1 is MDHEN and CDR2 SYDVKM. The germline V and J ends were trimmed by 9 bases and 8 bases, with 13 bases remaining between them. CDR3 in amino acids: CASLGGNEKLFF. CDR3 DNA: TGTGCCAGTTTGGGGGGGAACGAAAAACTGTTTTTT. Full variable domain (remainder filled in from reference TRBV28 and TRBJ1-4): DVKVTQSSRYLVKRTGEKVFLECVQDMDHENMFWYRQDPGLGLRLIYFSYDVKMKEKGDIPEGYSVSREKKERFSLILESASTNQTSMYLCASLGGNEKLFFGSGTQLSVL.

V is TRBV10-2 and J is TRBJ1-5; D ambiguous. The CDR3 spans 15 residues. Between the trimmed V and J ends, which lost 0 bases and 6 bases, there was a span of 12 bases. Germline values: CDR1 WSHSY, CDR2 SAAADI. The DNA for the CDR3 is TGCGCCAGCAGTGAGTCGACCTTCGGGAGTCAGCCCCAGCATTTT. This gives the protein CASSESTFGSQPQHF.

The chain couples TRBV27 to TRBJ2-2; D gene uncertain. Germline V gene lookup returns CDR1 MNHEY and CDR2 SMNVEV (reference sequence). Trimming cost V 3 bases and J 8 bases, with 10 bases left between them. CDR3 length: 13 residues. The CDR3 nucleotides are TGTGCCAGCAGTTTCCCCGGGTCTGGGGAGCTGTTTTTT. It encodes CASSFPGSGELFF.

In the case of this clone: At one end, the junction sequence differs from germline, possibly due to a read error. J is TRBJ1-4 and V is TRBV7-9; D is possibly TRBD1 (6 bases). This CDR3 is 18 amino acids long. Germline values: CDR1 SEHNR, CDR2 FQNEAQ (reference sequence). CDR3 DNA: TGTGCCAGCAGCAAGACCCTAACACCAGGGGTAACTGATGAAAAACTGTTTTTT. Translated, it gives CASSKTLTPGVTDEKLFF.

The CDR3 sequence: CASSLEGSNQPQHF. The CDR3 DNA reads as TGTGCCAGCAGCTTGGAAGGTAGCAATCAGCCCCAGCATTTT. The V and J genes are TRBV5-5 and TRBJ1-5; no definite D call. V lost 0 bases, J lost 0 bases, and 4 bases lay in between. The CDR3 loop spans 14 amino acids. CDR1 is SGHKS, CDR2 YYEKEE, per germline (reference sequence). The entire variable domain, with the rest obtained from reference TRBV5-5 and TRBJ1-5, is as follows: DAGVTQSPTHLIKTRGQQVTLRCSPISGHKSVSWYQQVLGQGPQFIFQYYEKEERGRGNFPDRFSARQFPNYSSELNVNALLLGDSALYLCASSLEGSNQPQHFGDGTRLSIL.

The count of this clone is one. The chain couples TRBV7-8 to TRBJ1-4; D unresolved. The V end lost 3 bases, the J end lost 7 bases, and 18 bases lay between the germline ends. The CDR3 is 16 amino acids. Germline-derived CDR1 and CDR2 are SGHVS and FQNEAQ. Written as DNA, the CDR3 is TGTGCCAGCAGCTTTGGCGGCCGCCCTGGCGGTGAAAAACTGTTTTTT. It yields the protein CASSFGGRPGGEKLFF.

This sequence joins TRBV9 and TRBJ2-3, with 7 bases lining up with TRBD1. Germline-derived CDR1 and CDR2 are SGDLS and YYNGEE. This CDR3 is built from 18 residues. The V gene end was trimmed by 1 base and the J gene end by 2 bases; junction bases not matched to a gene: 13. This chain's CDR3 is CASSVYRGPTVNTDTQYF. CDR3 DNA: TGTGCCAGCAGCGTATACAGGGGTCCTACTGTAAACACAGATACGCAGTATTTT.

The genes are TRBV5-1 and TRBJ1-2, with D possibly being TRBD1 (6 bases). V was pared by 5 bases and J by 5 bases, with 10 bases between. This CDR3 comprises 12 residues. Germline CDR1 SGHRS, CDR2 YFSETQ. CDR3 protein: CASRTGQYGYTF. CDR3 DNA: TGCGCCAGCAGGACCGGACAGTATGGCTACACCTTC.

The CDR3 DNA is TGCGCCTTGGGTTTCGAGCAGTACTTC. Translating gives CALGFEQYF. The rearrangement uses TRBV23-1 and TRBJ2-7; D is undetermined. TRBV23-1 is identified as an open reading frame with a role that is uncertain. This CDR3 is 9 amino acids long. V lost 11 bases, J lost 6 bases, and 8 bases lay in between.

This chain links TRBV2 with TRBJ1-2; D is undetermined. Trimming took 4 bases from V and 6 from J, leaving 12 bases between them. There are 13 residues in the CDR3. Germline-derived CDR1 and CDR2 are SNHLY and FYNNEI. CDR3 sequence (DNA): TGTGCCAGCAGTGGTGGTCAGAAGAATGGCTACACCTTC. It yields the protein CASSGGQKNGYTF. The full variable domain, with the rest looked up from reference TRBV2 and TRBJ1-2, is EPEVTQTPSHQVTQMGQEVILRCVPISNHLYFYWYRQILGQKVEFLVSFYNNEISEKSEIFDDQFSVERPDGSNFTLKIRSTKLEDSAMYFCASSGGQKNGYTFGSGTRLTVV.

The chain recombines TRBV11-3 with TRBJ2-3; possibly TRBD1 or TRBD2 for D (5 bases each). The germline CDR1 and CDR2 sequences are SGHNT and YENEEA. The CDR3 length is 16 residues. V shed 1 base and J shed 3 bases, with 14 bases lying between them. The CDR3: CASSLGQGTGTDTQYF. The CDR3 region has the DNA TGTGCCAGCAGCTTAGGTCAGGGAACGGGAACAGATACGCAGTATTTT.

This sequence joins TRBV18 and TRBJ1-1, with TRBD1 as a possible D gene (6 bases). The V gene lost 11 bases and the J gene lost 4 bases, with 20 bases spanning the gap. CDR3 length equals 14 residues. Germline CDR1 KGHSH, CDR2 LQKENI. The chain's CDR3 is CALSISGGGTEAFF. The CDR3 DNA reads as TGTGCCCTCTCTATTAGTGGGGGCGGCACTGAAGCTTTCTTT.

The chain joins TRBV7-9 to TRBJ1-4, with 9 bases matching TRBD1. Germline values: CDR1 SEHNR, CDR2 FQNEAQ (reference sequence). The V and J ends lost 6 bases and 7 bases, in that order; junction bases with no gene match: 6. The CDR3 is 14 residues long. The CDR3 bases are TGTGCCAGCAGTTCGGACAGGGGAGGTGAAAAACTGTTTTTT. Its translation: CASSSDRGGEKLFF.

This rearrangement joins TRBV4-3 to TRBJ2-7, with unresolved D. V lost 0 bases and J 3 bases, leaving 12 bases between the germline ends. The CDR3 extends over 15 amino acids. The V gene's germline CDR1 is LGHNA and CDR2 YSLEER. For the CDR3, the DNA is TGCGCCAGCAGCCAAGATGTTAGCCCCGGCTACGAGCAGTACTTC. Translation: CASSQDVSPGYEQYF.

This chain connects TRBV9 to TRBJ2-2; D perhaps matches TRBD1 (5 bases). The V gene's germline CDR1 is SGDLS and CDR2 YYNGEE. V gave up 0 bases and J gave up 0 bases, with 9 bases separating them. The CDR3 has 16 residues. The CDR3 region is CASSVVSQANTGELFF. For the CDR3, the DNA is TGTGCCAGCAGCGTAGTGTCACAGGCGAACACCGGGGAGCTGTTTTTT.